This entry is about one T cell receptor (beta chain). The record originates from a study of shared T cell receptors in the human thymus. The length of the CDR3 is 11 residues. Trimming took off 6 bases at V and 9 bases at J, with 11 bases between the two ends. Germline loops: CDR1 MNHEY, CDR2 SMNVEV (reference sequence). Profiling relied on immunoSEQ multiplex PCR, and the TCRdb table lists in-frame clones only, not all of them. The profile shows 450,000 to 650,000 clones, around 82% of them singletons. These records were also assigned to another study, of human thymus T cells. This second study says: The donors were infants in Finland with congenital heart defects, otherwise immunologically healthy. Resections were taken during corrective heart surgery, and the thymus tissue came from these. Among thymic and blood repertoires, usage of V and J genes appeared biased. Unrelated individuals had highly overlapping thymic repertoires, as reported in related research.

Source material: thymocytes. The chain employs TRBV27 and TRBJ1-2; a possible D gene is TRBD1 (5 bases). The sequence came from a boy under three years old with a congenital heart defect. The CDR3 DNA reads as TGTGCCAGCAGGTCGACAGATCGCTACACCTTC. Residues: CASRSTDRYTF.